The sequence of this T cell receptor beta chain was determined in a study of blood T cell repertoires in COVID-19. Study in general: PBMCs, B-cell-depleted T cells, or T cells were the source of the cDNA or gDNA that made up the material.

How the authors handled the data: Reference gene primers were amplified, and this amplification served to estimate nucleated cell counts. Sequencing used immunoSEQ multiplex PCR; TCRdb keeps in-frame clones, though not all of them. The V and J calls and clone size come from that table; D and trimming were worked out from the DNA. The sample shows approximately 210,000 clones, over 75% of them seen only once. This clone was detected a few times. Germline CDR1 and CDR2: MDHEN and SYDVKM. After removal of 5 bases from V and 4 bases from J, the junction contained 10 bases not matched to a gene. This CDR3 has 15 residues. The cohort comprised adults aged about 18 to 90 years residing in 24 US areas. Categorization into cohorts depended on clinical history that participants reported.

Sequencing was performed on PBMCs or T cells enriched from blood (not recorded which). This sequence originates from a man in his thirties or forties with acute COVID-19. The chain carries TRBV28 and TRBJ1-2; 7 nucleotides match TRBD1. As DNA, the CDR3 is TGTGCCAGCAGTCAAAGGACAACAGGGGCCTATGGCTACACCTTC. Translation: CASSQRTTGAYGYTF.